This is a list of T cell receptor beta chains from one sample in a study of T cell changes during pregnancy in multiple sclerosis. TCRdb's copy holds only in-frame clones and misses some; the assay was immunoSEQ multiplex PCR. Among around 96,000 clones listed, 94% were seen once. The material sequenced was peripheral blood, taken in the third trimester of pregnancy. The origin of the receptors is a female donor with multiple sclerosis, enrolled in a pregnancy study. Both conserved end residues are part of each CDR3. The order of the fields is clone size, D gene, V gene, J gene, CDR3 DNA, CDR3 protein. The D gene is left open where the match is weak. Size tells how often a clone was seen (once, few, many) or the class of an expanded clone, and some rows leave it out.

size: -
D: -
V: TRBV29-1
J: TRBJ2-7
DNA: TGCAGCGTTGAAACAGGTTCGTACGAGCAGTACTTC
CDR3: CSVETGSYEQYF

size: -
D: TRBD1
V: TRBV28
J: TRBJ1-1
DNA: TGTGCCAGCAGCCTCAGGGGGGCAACGAACACTGAAGCTTTCTTT
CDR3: CASSLRGATNTEAFF

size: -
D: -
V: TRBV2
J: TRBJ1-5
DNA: TGTGCCAGCAGTGCCAACCGAGATCAGCCCCAGCATTTT
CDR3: CASSANRDQPQHF

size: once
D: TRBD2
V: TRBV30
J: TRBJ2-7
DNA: TGTGCCTTTGGCGGGAGCTCCTACGAGCAGTACTTC
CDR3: CAFGGSSYEQYF

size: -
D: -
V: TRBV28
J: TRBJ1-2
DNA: TGTGCCAGCAGCTTAACCGGGACATCCGATGGCTACACCTTC
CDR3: CASSLTGTSDGYTF

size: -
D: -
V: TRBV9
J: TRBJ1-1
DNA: TGTGCCAGCAGCGTAGCCGGGGGTAACACTGAAGCTTTCTTT
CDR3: CASSVAGGNTEAFF

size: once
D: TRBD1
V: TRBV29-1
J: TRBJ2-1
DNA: TGCAGCGTTGAAGGACAGGGCTTGTACAATGAGCAGTTCTTC
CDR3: CSVEGQGLYNEQFF

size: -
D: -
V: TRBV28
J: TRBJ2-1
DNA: TGTGCCAGCAGCACGCTTGGCGGGAACAATGAGCAGTTCTTC
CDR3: CASSTLGGNNEQFF

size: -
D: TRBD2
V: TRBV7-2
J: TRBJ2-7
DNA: TGTGCCAGCAGCTTAGGGGGGGGACCCTACGAGCAGTACTTC
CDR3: CASSLGGGPYEQYF

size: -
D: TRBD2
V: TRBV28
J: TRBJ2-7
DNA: TGTGCCAGCAGTAACCGATATAGGACTAGCGGGAGATACGAGCAGTACTTC
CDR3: CASSNRYRTSGRYEQYF

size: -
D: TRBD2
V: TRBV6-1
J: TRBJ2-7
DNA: TGTGCCAGCAGTGGACTTAGCGGGAGGGCCTCTTACGAGCAGTACTTC
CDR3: CASSGLSGRASYEQYF

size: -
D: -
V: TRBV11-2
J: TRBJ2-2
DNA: TGTGCCACGTCGGGACTCCCCACATCCGGGGAGCTGTTTTTT
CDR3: CATSGLPTSGELFF

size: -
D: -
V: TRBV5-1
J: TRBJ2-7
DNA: TGCGCCAGCAGTACGGCAGGGCCCTACGAGCAGTACTTC
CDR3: CASSTAGPYEQYF

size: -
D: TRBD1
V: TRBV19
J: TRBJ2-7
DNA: TGTGCCAGTAGACCGGGACAGGACCCCTACGAGCAGTACTTC
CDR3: CASRPGQDPYEQYF

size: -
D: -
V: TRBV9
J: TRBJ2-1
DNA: TGTGCCAGCAGCGTAGACTCGAGCTCCTACAATGAGCAGTTCTTC
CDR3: CASSVDSSSYNEQFF

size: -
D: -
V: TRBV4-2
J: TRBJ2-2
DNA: TGTGCCAGCAGCCAAGACCCAGACAGCGCGAACACCGGGGAGCTGTTTTTT
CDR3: CASSQDPDSANTGELFF

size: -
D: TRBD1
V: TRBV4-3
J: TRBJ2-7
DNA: TGCGCCAGCAGCCTGACGACAGGGGTCGAGCAGTACTTC
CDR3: CASSLTTGVEQYF

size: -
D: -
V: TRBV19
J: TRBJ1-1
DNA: TGTGCCAGTAGTTCAAGTTGGGGCGTCCGTTGGGACACTGAAGCTTTCTTT
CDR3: CASSSSWGVRWDTEAFF

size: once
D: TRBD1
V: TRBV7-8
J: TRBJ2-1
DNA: TGTGCCAGCAGCTTAACCCAGGGGGCAAATGAGCAGTTCTTC
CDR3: CASSLTQGANEQFF

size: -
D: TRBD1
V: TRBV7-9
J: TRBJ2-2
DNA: TGTGCCAGCAGCCGGACGACAGGGGGCCTTTCGAACACCGGGGAGCTGTTTTTT
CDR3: CASSRTTGGLSNTGELFF

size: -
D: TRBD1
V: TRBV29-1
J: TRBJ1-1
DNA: TGCAGCGTTGGAGGTAGGGGGCAGAGGGGTGAAGCTTTCTTT
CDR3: CSVGGRGQRGEAFF

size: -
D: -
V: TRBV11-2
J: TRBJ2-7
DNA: TGTGCCAGCAGCTTAGTTAGGACAAACGAGCAGTACTTC
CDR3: CASSLVRTNEQYF

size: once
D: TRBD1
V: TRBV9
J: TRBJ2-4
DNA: TGTGCCAGCAGCCCCCGTAGTGAGGGGGCGCGGTCCATTCAGTACTTC
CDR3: CASSPRSEGARSIQYF

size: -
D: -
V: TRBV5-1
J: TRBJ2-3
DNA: TGCGCCAGCAGCACCGACTCGTCTAGCACAGATACGCAGTATTTT
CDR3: CASSTDSSSTDTQYF

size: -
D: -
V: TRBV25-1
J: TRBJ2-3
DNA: TGTGCCAGCAGTGAAGAGGGCGGGGTGGGCACAGATACGCAGTATTTT
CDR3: CASSEEGGVGTDTQYF

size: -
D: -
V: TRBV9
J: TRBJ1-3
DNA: TGTGCCAGCAGCATTTCCGGGGGGGCTGATGGAAACACCATATATTTT
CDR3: CASSISGGADGNTIYF

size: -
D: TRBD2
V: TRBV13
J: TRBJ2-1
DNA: TGTGCCACCACACGTGACAGCGGAAGAGCGGGAGAGGCCTTGAGTGAGCAGTTCTTC
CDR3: CATTRDSGRAGEALSEQFF

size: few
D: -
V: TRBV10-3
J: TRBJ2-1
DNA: TGTGCCATCAGTGGGGGGACCGGGGGGCGACCCGAGCAGTTCTTC
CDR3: CAISGGTGGRPEQFF

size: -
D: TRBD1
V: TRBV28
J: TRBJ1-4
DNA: TGTGCCAGCAGTTTAGATCAAAGGGGGCCTGAAAAACTGTTTTTT
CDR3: CASSLDQRGPEKLFF

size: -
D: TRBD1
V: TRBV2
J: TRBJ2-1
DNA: TGTGCCAGCAGTGGGGGACAGGCAGTCCGCAATGAGCAGTTCTTC
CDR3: CASSGGQAVRNEQFF

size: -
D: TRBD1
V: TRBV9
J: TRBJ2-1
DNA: TGTGCCAGCAACCGGGACAGATCATACAATGAGCAGTTCTTC
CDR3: CASNRDRSYNEQFF

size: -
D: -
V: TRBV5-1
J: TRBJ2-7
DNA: TGCGCCAGCAGCTTGGCCAATTTAGGTCGGGCCTACGAGCAGTACTTC
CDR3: CASSLANLGRAYEQYF

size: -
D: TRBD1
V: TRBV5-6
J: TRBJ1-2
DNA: TGTGCCAGCAGCCCGGTGGCCGGGACAGGGGGATCCTTCTATGGCTACACCTTC
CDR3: CASSPVAGTGGSFYGYTF

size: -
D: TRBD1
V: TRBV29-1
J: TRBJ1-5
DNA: TGCAGCGTGGGACAGGGGGCTGATCAGCCCCAGCATTTT
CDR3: CSVGQGADQPQHF

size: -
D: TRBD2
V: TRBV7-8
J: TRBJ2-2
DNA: TGTGCCAGCAGCTTAGCCGGACTAGCTGCGAACACCGGGGAGCTGTTTTTT
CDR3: CASSLAGLAANTGELFF

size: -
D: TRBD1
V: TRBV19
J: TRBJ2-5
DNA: TGTGCCAGTAGTACACGGGACAGGGGGCTCCAAGAGACCCAGTACTTC
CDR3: CASSTRDRGLQETQYF

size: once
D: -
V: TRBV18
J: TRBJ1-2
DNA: TGTGCCAGCTCACGGGACAAGGGAGACTATGGCTACACCTTC
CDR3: CASSRDKGDYGYTF

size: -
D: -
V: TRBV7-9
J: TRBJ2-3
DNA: TGTGCCAGCAGCTTAGAGTTGGAGTTGGCAGATACGCAGTATTTT
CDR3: CASSLELELADTQYF

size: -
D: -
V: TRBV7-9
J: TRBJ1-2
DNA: TGTGCCAGCAGCCACGACGGGTCCTATGGCTACACCTTC
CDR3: CASSHDGSYGYTF

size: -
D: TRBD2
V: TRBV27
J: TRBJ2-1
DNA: TGTGCCAGCAGTTTAGGGACTAGCGGAAACAATGAGCAGTTCTTC
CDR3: CASSLGTSGNNEQFF

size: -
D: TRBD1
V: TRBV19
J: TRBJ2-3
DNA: TGTGCCAGTAGTCCCAGGGATGGGACAGTTACAGATACGCAGTATTTT
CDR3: CASSPRDGTVTDTQYF

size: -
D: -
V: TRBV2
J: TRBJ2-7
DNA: TGTGCCAGCACCACAGACACAAGCTACGAGCAGTACTTC
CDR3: CASTTDTSYEQYF